This T cell receptor beta chain was obtained from a study of cytomegalovirus exposure and HLA in healthy donors. Study-level points and caveats: A classifier reportedly called cytomegalovirus status with high sensitivity and specificity. It was about 150 TCR beta chains that were listed as cytomegalovirus-associated.

The CDR3 covers 15 residues. V lost 3 bases and J lost 10; bases outside the gene matches: 8. Germline V gene data show CDR1 as MNHEY and CDR2 as SMNVEV (reference sequence). Produced via immunoSEQ multiplex PCR; TCRdb's table is partial and in-frame only. This table has about 120,000 clones, roughly nine tenths appearing once. A word on this clone: Its antigen remains unknown.

Sequenced: PBMCs. This TCR was recovered from a woman in her late teens or twenties in good health and CMV-seronegative. The chain combines TRBV27 with TRBJ1-6; 8 bases align to TRBD1. Written as DNA, the CDR3 is TGTGCCAGCAGTTTTCAGGACAGGGAAGGCTCACCCCTCCACTTT. This codes for CASSFQDREGSPLHF.